The T cell receptor (beta chain) under discussion was sequenced for a study of cytomegalovirus exposure and HLA in healthy donors (dated by TCRdb to about 2017). Notes on the research overall: According to an earlier analysis of 550 to 750 of the donors, some 170 million T cells yielded 117 million unique TCR beta sequences and approximately 300 Gb of sequence data. The study aimed to test whether signatures of past pathogen exposure could be identified by cataloging public T cell receptors. A later analysis re-examined previously published TCR beta repertoires from 610 or so donors and added high-resolution HLA genotyping to investigate patterns of TCR occurrence. Among the roughly 390 genotyped donors, around 81% belonged to the genetic ancestry cluster associated with self-reported Caucasian donors. The number of donors typed differed by locus, with about 629-630 for A, B, C, DRB1 and DQB1, over 500 for DQA1, about 610 for DPA1, and 400 to 490 for DPB1. A later genetic analysis used genome-wide SNP genotypes for 398 of the 666 donors, treating that subset as a discovery cohort. Rather than using new phenotypic data, the later analysis identified candidate immune exposures from TCR beta sequences and from how often those sequences occurred across donors. Roughly 300 gigabases of sequencing data and approximately 93 million unique TCR sequences were included in an early release covering over 600 HLA-typed donors. Class I and class II HLA loci were covered by the typing at four-digit resolution. To predict cytomegalovirus infection status, the study combined high-throughput TCR immunosequencing, statistical association of individual TCRs with disease status, and machine learning. A separate validation cohort of 100 to 150 different subjects was used in addition to the 666-subject first cohort. Every repertoire in the discovery cohort had been generated on one and the same sequencing platform. Among some 400 genotyped donors of the cohort, an average of approximately 240,000 unique TCR beta nucleotide sequences was sequenced per donor, of which approximately 18% were non-productive. The study profiled the T cell repertoires of 550 to 700 subjects by immunosequencing and related them to cytomegalovirus serostatus. Several DR-DQ haplotypes were treated as single units for association and clustering because of strong linkage in the cohort. Donor age, sex, ethnicity and CMV serostatus were collected together with the repertoire data. An earlier analysis of approximately 580 of the donors used high-throughput TCR beta sequencing to judge whether each TCR beta V gene segment behaved as functional or pseudogenic. Overall results and qualifications from the work: In a later genetic analysis, fewer N-insertions in productive TCRs were reported among donors in an Asian-associated ancestry cluster than the roughly 700-donor mean. While some public TCRs were present in many individuals, most TCR sequences turned up only very rarely across donors. The authors suggested that the approach could potentially be extended to other disease states and immunological phenotypes. Correlated functional status among segregating V segments might reflect linkage disequilibrium, but an unknown experimental factor could not be ruled out. V-gene and J-gene trimming of TCR beta chains was associated with a missense DCLRE1C variant in a later genetic analysis, and the association was replicated in an independent cohort. Compared with equally common non-associated chains, HLA-associated TCR beta chains in a later analysis were more clonally expanded and had lower generation probabilities. A further reported finding was that TCR beta sequences accurately predicted the HLA-A and HLA-B alleles for most subjects in the first cohort. Cytomegalovirus status was reported to be diagnosed by the classifier with high specificity and sensitivity in both the original and validation cohorts. Specific HLA alleles were associated with about 17,000 TCR beta sequences at a false discovery rate of 0.05 in a later analysis. A later analysis reported that several top co-occurrence clusters appeared linked to parvovirus B19, influenza, CMV and Epstein-Barr virus. In a later analysis, the rate of TCR association differed among HLA loci, with DRB1 alleles having the most associated TCRs and HLA-C alleles having the fewest. This cohort had only TCR beta chains sequenced, and the lack of alpha or paired-chain data limited which features could be detected. HLA typing was unavailable for some donors at each locus, so association tests used only the typed subset. When HLA alleles, especially DR and DQ, strongly co-occurred, attributing TCR associations to individual alleles was difficult. In vitro tests confirmed that three of the cytomegalovirus-associated TCR beta chains recognize cytomegalovirus antigens. Most CMV-associated TCR beta chains appeared to be HLA-restricted in a later analysis, and the HLA associations seemed to be driven largely by CMV exposure. Some IMGT-functional V segments, including TRBV6-2 and TRBV6-3, could not be told apart with the 87-base-pair reads, so those segments were excluded. Immune exposure information for the cohort was limited to CMV serostatus. Sequencing depth was assumed to be roughly uniform across donors in the presence/absence analyses, though that assumption may not hold. In the study, approximately 150 TCR beta chains were listed as associated with cytomegalovirus. The earlier analysis of 450 to 700 of the donors excluded approximately 15 rarely observed V segments, including chromosome 9 orphons, because counts were too low. A group of highly shared sequence variants was considered likely to be a technical artifact of the sequencing pipeline. Broadly in line with IMGT annotations, most TCR beta V segments showed up in productive rearrangements about 87% or about 30% of the time in an earlier analysis of around 600 of the donors.

Libraries were built with the immunoSEQ multiplex PCR assay. For the multiplex PCR, a mixture combining 60 forward primers for TCR Vbeta segments and 13 reverse primers for TCR Jbeta segments was used. A multiplex PCR assay on genomic DNA amplified the CDR3 region of rearranged TCR beta genes. The Illumina HiSeq System was used to sequence the amplified TCR beta libraries as 87-base-pair reads. Concerning the study's data processing: A later analysis counted approximately 76 million unique TCR beta chains across the 500 to 850 repertoires, and around 9.9 million of these chains were shared by at least two donors. A nearest-neighbor algorithm error-corrected the raw reads and collapsed the reads into unique sequences, merging closely related sequences to remove PCR and sequencing errors. V, D and J gene segments were assigned by aligning CDR3 sequences to IMGT reference sequences. For a sequence to be retained, at least a six-nucleotide match to both a V gene segment and a J gene segment was required. A rearrangement counted as productive if the CDR3 had no stop codons and remained in frame with V and J, and every other rearrangement counted as non-productive. CDR3 was defined by IMGT convention, running from the second conserved V-encoded cysteine to the conserved J-encoded phenylalanine. Sequences without an unambiguous match to a single V gene segment were excluded from the earlier analysis of 500 to 700 of the donors. In an earlier analysis of approximately 590 of the donors, a V segment was called functional when productive rearrangements were above 56.7%, and segregating when the standard deviation between donors exceeded 5%. A statistical classification framework was developed to diagnose cytomegalovirus status using the catalog of TCR beta chain sequences. In a later analysis, TCR nucleotide sequences were compared against IMGT/GENE-DB human TR gene sequences so that V and J genes could be assigned. In a later analysis, CDR3 sequences and most-parsimonious VDJ recombination scenarios were assigned using the TCRdist pipeline. In a later analysis, each TCR beta chain was defined by its CDR3 amino acid sequence together with its V-gene family, and reads without a unique V-gene family were excluded. To address suspected cross-contamination and a sequencing artifact, a later analysis removed over 500 highly shared, low-generation-probability nucleotide sequences. For each public chain, a later analysis derived a clonal expansion index from normalized ranks of inferred template counts within each repertoire. In a later analysis, generation probabilities were computed using a VDJ recombination model fitted to out-of-frame rearrangements, and the results were checked against IGoR. In a later analysis, TCR-TCR, TCR-HLA and TCR-CMV co-occurrence was scored with hypergeometric tests, and a repertoire-size bias correction was applied to TCR pairs. False discovery rates were estimated in a later analysis by permuting HLA or CMV assignments 20 times. In a later analysis, co-occurring TCRs were grouped with DBSCAN, and TCRdist sequence similarity was added when clustering was performed within HLA-allele-positive subsets. Repertoires with fewer than 30,000 or more than 120,000 public chains, plus five repertoires with anomalous nucleotide sharing, were excluded from co-occurrence clustering. Held by TCRdb, this immuneACCESS table contains in-frame sequences only and omits some clones. Under half of the omission traces to an unresolved V gene where checked; the cause of the rest is unknown. Clone size and V and J calls were adopted from that table, with D and trimming inferred from the DNA. The sample yields 100,000 to 150,000 clones; 81% were counted once. The ten biggest clones cover roughly 4% of the sample.

The cohort was made up of 650 to 700 healthy bone marrow donors. At the time of sampling, all cohort members were nominally healthy, though unrecorded immune exposures were likely present. The donor tested CMV seropositive, placing the donor among the 289 seropositive members of the cohort. A peripheral blood sample was collected from each donor, and TCR beta sequencing was performed on peripheral blood mononuclear cells. Genomic DNA was extracted from the blood cell samples with the Qiagen DNeasy Blood Extraction Kit. As for this clone: Its cognate antigen has yet to be identified. No base quality information exists; no much larger clone differs at one position.

According to the germline V gene, CDR1 reads SGHDT and CDR2 reads YYEEEE. V sheds 4 bases and J sheds 3 bases, leaving 14 bases between their ends. Inclusive of the bounding cysteine and phenylalanine, the CDR3 is 14 residues long. Only the CDR3 DNA is retained, 42 bases long and in frame from the first base. The source material was PBMCs. This clonotype originated in a man younger than 30 in good health and CMV-seropositive. The chain is assembled from TRBV5-6 and TRBJ2-7, with no confidently assigned D gene. The CDR3 protein is CASSLGSRNYEQYF. The bases are TGTGCCAGCAGCCTGGGTAGTAGAAACTACGAGCAGTACTTC.